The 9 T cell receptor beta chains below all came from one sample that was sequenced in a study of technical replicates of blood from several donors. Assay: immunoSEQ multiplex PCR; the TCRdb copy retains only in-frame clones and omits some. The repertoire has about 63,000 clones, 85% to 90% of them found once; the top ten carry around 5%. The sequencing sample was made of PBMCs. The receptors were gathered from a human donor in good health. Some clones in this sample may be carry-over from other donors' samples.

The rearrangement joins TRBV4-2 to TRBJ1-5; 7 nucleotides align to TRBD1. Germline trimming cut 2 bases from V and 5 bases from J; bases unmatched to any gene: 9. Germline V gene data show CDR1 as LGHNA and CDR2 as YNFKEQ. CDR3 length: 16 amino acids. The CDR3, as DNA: TGTGCCAGCAGCCAAAACTTGGACAGGCCCGATCAGCCCCAGCATTTT. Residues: CASSQNLDRPDQPQHF.

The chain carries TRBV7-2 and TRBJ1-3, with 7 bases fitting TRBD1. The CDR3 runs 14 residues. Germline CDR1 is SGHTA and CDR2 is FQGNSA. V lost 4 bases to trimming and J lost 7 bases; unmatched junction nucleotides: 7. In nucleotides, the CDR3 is TGTGCCAGCAGCTCAGGGGGTAATAGGAACACCATATATTTT. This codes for CASSSGGNRNTIYF.

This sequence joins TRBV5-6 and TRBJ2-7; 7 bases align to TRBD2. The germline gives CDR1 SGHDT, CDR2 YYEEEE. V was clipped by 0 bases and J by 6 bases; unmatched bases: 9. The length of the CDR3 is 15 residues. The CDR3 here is CASSLVGGGPLEQYF. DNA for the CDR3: TGTGCCAGCAGCTTGGTTGGGGGAGGGCCCCTCGAGCAGTACTTC.

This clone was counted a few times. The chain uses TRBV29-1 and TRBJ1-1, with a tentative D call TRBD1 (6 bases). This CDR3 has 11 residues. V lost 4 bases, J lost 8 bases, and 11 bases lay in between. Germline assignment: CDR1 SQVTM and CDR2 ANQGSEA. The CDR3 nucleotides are TGCAGCGTTGTATACAGGGCGGAAGCTTTCTTT. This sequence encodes CSVVYRAEAFF. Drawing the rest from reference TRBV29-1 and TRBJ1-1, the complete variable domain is SAVISQKPSRDICQRGTSLTIQCQVDSQVTMMFWYRQQPGQSLTLIATANQGSEATYESGFVIDKFPISRPNLTFSTLTVSNMSPEDSSIYLCSVVYRAEAFFGQGTRLTVV.

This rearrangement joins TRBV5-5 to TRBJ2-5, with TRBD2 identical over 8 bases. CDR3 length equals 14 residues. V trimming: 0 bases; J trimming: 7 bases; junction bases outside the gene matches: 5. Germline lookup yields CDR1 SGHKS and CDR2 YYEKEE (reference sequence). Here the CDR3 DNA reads TGTGCCAGCAGCTTGGAGGAGCGGGGGTTGACCCAGTACTTC. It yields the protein CASSLEERGLTQYF. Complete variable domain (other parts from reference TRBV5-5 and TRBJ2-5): DAGVTQSPTHLIKTRGQQVTLRCSPISGHKSVSWYQQVLGQGPQFIFQYYEKEERGRGNFPDRFSARQFPNYSSELNVNALLLGDSALYLCASSLEERGLTQYFGPGTRLLVL.

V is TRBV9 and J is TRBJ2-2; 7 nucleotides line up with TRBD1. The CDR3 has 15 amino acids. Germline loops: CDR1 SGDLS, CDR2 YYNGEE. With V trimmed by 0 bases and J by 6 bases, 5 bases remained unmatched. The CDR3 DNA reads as TGTGCCAGCAGCGTAGGACAGGGTTTTGCCGGGGAGCTGTTTTTT. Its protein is CASSVGQGFAGELFF.

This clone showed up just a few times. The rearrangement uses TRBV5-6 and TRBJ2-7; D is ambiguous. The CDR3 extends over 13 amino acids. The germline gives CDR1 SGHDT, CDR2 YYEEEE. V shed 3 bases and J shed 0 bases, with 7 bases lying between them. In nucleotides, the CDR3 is TGTGCCAGCAGCTCCTTGAGCTCCTACGAGCAGTACTTC. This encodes CASSSLSSYEQYF.

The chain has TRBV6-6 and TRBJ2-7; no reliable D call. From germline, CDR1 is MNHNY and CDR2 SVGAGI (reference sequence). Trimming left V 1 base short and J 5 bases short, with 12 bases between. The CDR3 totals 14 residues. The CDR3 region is CASSYLGLHDEQYF. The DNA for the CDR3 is TGTGCCAGCAGTTACTTGGGCCTTCACGACGAGCAGTACTTC.

CDR3 bases: TGTGCCAGCAGCTCCGGACTAGCCCTATACAATTACAATGAGCAGTTCTTC. Translating gives CASSSGLALYNYNEQFF. The chain has TRBV11-2 and TRBJ2-1; 8 nucleotides match TRBD2. The V and J ends lost 4 bases and 4 bases, in that order; junction bases with no gene match: 12. The CDR3 is made up of 17 amino acids. Germline CDR1 SGHAT, CDR2 FQNNGV.